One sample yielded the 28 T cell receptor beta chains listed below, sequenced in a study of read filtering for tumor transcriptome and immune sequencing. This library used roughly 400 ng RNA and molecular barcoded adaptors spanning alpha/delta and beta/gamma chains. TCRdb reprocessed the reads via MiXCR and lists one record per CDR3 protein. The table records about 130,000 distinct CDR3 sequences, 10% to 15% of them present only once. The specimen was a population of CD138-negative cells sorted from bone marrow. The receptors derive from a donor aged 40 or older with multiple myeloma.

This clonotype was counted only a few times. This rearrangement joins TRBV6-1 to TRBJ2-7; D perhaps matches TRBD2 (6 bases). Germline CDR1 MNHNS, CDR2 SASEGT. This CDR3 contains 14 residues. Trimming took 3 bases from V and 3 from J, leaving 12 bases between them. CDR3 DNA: TGTGCCAGCAGTGACCCTCAGGGAGGCTACGAGCAGTACTTC. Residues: CASSDPQGGYEQYF.

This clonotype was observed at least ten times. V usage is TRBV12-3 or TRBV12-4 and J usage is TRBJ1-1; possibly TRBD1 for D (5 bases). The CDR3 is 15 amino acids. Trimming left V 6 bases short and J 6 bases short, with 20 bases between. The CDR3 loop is CASSLSPWGSAEAFF. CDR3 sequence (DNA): TGTGCCAGCAGCCTAAGCCCCTGGGGGTCCGCTGAAGCTTTCTTT.

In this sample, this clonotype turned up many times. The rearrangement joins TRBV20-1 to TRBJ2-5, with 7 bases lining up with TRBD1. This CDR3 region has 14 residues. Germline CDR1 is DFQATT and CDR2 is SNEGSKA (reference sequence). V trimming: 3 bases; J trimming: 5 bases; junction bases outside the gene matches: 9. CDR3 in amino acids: CSASPTGLLETQYF. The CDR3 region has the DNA TGCAGTGCTAGCCCGACAGGGCTGCTCGAGACCCAGTACTTC.

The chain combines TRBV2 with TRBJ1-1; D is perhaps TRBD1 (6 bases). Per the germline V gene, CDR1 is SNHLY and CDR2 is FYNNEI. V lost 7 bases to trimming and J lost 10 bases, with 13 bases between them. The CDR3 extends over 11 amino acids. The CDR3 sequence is CASILQGIAFF. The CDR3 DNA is TGTGCCAGCATCCTACAGGGTATAGCTTTCTTT.

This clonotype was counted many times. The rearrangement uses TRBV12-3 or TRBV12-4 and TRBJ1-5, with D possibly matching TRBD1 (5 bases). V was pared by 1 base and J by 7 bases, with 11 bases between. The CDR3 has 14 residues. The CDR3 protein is CASSLVRDGQPQHF. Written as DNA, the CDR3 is TGTGCCAGCAGTTTAGTTAGGGACGGACAGCCCCAGCATTTT.

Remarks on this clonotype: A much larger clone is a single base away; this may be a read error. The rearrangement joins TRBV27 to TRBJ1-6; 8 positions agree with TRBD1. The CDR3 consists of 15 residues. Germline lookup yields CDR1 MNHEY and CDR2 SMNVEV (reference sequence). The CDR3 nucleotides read TGTGCCAGCAGTTGGGCAGGGGGCCCGAATTCACTCCTCCACTTT. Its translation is CASSWAGGPNSLLHF.

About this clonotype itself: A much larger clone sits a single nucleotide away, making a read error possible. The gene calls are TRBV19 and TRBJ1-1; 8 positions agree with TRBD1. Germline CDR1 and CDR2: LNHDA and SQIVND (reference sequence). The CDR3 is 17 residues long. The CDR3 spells CASSIQGATLPGTVAFF. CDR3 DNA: TGTGCCAGTAGTATACAGGGGGCTACGTTACCCGGTACTGTAGCTTTCTTT.

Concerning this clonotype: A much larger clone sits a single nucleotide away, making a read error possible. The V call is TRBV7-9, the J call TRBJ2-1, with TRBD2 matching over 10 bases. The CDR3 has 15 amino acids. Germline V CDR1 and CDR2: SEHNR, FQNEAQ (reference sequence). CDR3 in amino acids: CASSLWLAGVNGQFF. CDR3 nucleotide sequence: TGTGCCAGCAGCTTATGGCTAGCGGGAGTCAATGGGCAGTTCTTC.

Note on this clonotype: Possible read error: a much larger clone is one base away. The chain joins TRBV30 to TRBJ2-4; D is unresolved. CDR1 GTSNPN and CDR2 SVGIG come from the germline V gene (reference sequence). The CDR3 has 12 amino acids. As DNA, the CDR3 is TGTGCCTGGAGTGTGTTGGAAAACATTCTGTACTTC. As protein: CAWSVLENILYF.

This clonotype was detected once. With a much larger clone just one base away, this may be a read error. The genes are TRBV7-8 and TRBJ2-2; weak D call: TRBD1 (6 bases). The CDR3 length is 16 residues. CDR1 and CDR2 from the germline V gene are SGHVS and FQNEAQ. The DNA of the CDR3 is TGTGCCAGCAGCCCTCAGGGGCTACCAAACACCGGGGAGCTGCTTTTT. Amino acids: CASSPQGLPNTGELLF. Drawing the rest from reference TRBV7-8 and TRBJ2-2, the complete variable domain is GAGVSQSPRYKVAKRGQDVALRCDPISGHVSLFWYQQALGQGPEFLTYFQNEAQLDKSGLPSDRFFAERPEGSVSTLKIQRTQQEDSAVYLCASSPQGLPNTGELLFGEGSRLTVL.

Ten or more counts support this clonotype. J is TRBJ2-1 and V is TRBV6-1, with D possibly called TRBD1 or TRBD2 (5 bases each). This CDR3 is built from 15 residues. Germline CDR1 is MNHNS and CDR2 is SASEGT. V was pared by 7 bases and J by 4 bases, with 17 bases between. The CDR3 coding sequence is TGTGCCAGCAAGAGATCCGGGACGGTTTACAATGAGCAGTTCTTC. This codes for CASKRSGTVYNEQFF.

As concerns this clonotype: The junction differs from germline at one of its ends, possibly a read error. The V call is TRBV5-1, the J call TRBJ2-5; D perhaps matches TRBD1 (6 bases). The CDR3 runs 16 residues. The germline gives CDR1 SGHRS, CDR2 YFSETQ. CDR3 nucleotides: TGCGCCAGCGGCTTGCGAGCAGGGGTTGAGACAGAGACTCAGTACTTC. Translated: CASGLRAGVETETQYF.

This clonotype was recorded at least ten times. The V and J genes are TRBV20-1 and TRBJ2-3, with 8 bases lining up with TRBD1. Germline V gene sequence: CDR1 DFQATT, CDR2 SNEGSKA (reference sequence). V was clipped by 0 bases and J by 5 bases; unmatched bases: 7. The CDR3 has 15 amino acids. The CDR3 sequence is CSARDIAGGLDTQYF. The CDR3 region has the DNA TGCAGTGCTAGAGATATCGCAGGGGGCTTAGATACGCAGTATTTT.

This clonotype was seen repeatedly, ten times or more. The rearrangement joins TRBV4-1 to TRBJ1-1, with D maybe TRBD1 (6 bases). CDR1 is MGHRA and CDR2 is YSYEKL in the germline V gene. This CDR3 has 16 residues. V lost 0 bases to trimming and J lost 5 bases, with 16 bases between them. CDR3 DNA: TGCGCCAGCAGCCAAGAAATCGGGGGGCCCGGTACTGAAGCTTTCTTT. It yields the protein CASSQEIGGPGTEAFF.

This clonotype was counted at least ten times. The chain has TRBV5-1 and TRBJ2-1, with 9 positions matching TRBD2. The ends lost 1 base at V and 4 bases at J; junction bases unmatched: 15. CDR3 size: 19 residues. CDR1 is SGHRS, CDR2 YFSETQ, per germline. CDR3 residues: CASSLQPRGLATGYNEQFF. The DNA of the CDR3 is TGCGCCAGCAGCTTGCAACCTCGCGGACTAGCGACAGGATACAATGAGCAGTTCTTC.

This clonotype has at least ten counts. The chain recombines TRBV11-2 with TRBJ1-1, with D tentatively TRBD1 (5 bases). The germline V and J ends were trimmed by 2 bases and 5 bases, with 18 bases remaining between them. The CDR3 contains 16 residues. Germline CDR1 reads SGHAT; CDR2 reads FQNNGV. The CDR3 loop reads CASSLRGREPRTEAFF. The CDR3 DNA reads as TGTGCCAGCAGCTTAAGGGGCAGGGAACCTCGGACTGAAGCTTTCTTT.

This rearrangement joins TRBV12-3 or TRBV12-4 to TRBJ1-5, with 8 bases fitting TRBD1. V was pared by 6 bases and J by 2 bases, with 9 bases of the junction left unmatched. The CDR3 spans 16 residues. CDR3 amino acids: CASSRRGGQGNQPQHF. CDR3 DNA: TGTGCCAGCAGCCGCCGGGGGGGACAGGGCAATCAGCCCCAGCATTTT.

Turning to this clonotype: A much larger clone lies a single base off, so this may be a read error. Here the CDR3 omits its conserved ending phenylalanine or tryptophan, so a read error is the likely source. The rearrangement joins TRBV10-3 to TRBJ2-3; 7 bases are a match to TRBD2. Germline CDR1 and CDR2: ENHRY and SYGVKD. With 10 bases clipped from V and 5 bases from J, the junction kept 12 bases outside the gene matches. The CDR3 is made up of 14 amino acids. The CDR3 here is CATSGAGAKDTQYS. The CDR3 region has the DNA TGTGCCACCTCGGGTGCGGGAGCTAAAGATACGCAGTATTCT.

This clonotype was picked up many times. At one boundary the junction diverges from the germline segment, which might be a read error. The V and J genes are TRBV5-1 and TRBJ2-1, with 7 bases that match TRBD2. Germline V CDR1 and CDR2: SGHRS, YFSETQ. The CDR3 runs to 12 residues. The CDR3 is CASSLGGLEQFF. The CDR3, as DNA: TGTGCCAGCAGCTTGGGGGGGTTGGAGCAGTTCTTC.

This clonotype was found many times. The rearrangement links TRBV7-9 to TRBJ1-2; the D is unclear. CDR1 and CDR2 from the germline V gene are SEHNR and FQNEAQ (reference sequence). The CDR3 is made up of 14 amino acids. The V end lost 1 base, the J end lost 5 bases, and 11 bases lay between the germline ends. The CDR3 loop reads CASSLEAGVYGYTF. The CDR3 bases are TGTGCCAGCAGCTTAGAGGCAGGTGTTTATGGCTACACCTTC. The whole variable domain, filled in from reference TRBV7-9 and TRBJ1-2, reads DTGVSQNPRHKITKRGQNVTFRCDPISEHNRLYWYRQTLGQGPEFLTYFQNEAQLEKSRLLSDRFSAERPKGSFSTLEIQRTEQGDSAMYLCASSLEAGVYGYTFGSGTRLTVV.

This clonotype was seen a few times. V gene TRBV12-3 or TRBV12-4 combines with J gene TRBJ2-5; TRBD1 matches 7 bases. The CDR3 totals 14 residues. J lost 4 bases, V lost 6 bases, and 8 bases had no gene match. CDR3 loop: CASRLTGVGETQYF. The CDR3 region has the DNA TGTGCCAGCAGACTTACAGGGGTAGGAGAGACCCAGTACTTC.

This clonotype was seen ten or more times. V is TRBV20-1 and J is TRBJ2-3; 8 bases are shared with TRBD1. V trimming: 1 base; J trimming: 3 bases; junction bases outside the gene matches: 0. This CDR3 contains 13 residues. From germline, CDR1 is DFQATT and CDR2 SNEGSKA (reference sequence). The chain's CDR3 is CSARGTGTDTQYF. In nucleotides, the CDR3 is TGCAGTGCTAGAGGGACAGGGACAGATACGCAGTATTTT.

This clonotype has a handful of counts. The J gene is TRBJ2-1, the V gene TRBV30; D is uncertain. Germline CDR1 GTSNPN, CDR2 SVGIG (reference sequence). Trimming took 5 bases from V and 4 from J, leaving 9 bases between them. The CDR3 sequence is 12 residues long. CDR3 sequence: CAWDWKYNEQFF. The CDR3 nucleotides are TGTGCCTGGGACTGGAAATACAATGAGCAGTTCTTC.

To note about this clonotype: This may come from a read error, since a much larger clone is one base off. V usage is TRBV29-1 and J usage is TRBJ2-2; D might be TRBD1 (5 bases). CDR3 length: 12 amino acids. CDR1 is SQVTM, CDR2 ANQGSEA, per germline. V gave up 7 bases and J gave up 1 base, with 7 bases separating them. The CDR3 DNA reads TGCAGCGGGGGCGAGAACACCGGGGAGCTGTTTTTT. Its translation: CSGGENTGELFF.

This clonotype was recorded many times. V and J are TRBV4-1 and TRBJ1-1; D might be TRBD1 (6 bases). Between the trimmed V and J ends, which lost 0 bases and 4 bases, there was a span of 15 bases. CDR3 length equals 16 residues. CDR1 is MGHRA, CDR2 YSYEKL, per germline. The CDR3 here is CASSQDFSGGPTEAFF. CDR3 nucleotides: TGCGCCAGCAGCCAAGATTTCTCTGGGGGCCCCACTGAAGCTTTCTTT.

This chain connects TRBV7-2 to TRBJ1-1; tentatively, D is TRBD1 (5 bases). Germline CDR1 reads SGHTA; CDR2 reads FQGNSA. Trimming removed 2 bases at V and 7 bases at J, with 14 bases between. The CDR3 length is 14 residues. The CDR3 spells CASSLHQGEGEAFF. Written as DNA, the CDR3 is TGTGCCAGCAGCTTACACCAGGGAGAGGGTGAAGCTTTCTTT.

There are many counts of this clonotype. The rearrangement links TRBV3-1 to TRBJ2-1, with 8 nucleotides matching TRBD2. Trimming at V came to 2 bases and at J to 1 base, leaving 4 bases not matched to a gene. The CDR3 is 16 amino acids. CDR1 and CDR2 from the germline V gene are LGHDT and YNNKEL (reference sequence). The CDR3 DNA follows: TGTGCCAGCAGCCAAATTCAGCGGGGGTCCTACAATGAGCAGTTCTTC. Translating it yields CASSQIQRGSYNEQFF.

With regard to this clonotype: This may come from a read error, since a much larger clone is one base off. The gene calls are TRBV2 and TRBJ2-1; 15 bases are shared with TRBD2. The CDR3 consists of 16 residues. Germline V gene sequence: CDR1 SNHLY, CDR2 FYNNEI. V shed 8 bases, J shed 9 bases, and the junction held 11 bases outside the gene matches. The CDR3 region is CASGGGLAGGSGEQFF. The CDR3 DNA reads TGTGCCAGCGGTGGCGGACTAGCGGGGGGGTCGGGTGAGCAGTTCTTC.